This passage covers 20 T cell receptor beta chains from one sample sequenced in a study of blood T cell repertoires in COVID-19. The protocol was immunoSEQ multiplex PCR, while the TCRdb copy is restricted to in-frame clones and leaves out a portion. The sample shows 45,000 to 55,000 clones, 86% of them seen only once. Sequenced material: peripheral blood. These receptors were obtained from a man between 65 and 85 years old with active COVID-19.

This clone was observed once. The CDR3 sequence: CASKRNSYEQYF. The CDR3 DNA reads as TGTGCCAGCAAGCGGAACTCCTACGAGCAGTACTTC. This rearrangement joins TRBV6-5 to TRBJ2-7; D possibly corresponds to TRBD2 (5 bases). With 7 bases removed from V and 0 bases from J, the gap between germline ends came to 7 bases. This CDR3 has 12 residues. Germline CDR1 and CDR2: MNHEY and SVGAGI.

The chain joins TRBV7-8 to TRBJ2-1; D ambiguous. In germline, CDR1 is SGHVS, CDR2 FQNEAQ. V was pared by 0 bases and J by 5 bases, with 11 bases between. This CDR3 contains 15 residues. The CDR3 sequence: CASSLAIGSDNEQFF. As DNA, the CDR3 is TGTGCCAGCAGCTTAGCGATAGGCAGCGACAATGAGCAGTTCTTC.

The chain has TRBV2 and TRBJ1-6, with 8 bases lining up with TRBD1. Germline V gene data show CDR1 as SNHLY and CDR2 as FYNNEI. The CDR3 totals 13 residues. The V and J ends lost 7 bases and 13 bases, in that order; junction bases with no gene match: 9. The CDR3 loop is CASTNRGNRPLHF. The CDR3 DNA sequence: TGTGCCAGCACAAACAGGGGGAATCGGCCCCTCCACTTT. Full variable domain (outside the CDR3, taken from reference TRBV2 and TRBJ1-6): EPEVTQTPSHQVTQMGQEVILRCVPISNHLYFYWYRQILGQKVEFLVSFYNNEISEKSEIFDDQFSVERPDGSNFTLKIRSTKLEDSAMYFCASTNRGNRPLHFGNGTRLTVT.

The V gene is TRBV24-1, the J gene TRBJ1-2, with a possible D match to TRBD1 (6 bases). The CDR3 loop spans 14 amino acids. CDR1 is KGHDR and CDR2 is SFDVKD in the germline V gene. The V and J ends lost 7 bases and 7 bases respectively, with 18 bases between them. DNA for the CDR3: TGTGCCACCAGGGAAGCAGGGGAAGGGGCTGGCTACACCTTC. As protein: CATREAGEGAGYTF.

In its sample, this clone is medium-sized (0.01 to 0.1%). The chain combines TRBV10-3 with TRBJ1-2, with unresolved D. CDR1 is ENHRY, CDR2 SYGVKD, per germline. The CDR3 is 13 amino acids. Trimming stripped 8 bases from V and 4 bases from J, with 14 bases between. CDR3 DNA: TGTGCCATCGGTCAACAGTACGGCTATGGCTACACCTTC. This encodes CAIGQQYGYGYTF.

The CDR3 is CASSQSPQPGGTDTQYF. As DNA, the CDR3 is TGTGCCAGCAGCCAATCCCCCCAGCCGGGGGGCACAGATACGCAGTATTTT. This chain uses TRBV4-2 with TRBJ2-3, with D tentatively TRBD2 (6 bases). CDR3 length: 17 residues. V dropped 2 bases and J dropped 1 base, with 16 bases sitting between them. Germline CDR1 reads LGHNA; CDR2 reads YNFKEQ.

V and J are TRBV3-1 (or the pseudogene TRBV3-2) and TRBJ1-1; unclear D gene. The CDR3 consists of 15 residues. V was trimmed by 1 base and J by 5 bases, leaving 14 bases between them. In germline, CDR1 is LGHDT, CDR2 YNNKEL (reference sequence). The CDR3 sequence: CASSQARSGGTEAFF. The CDR3 nucleotides are TGTGCCAGCAGCCAAGCTAGGTCCGGAGGGACTGAAGCTTTCTTT.

The chain joins TRBV24-1 to TRBJ2-1; no reliable D call. Germline-derived CDR1 and CDR2 are KGHDR and SFDVKD. V lost 3 bases and J 0 bases, leaving 17 bases between the germline ends. This CDR3 region has 18 residues. CDR3 protein: CATSDPVSADRSYNEQFF. DNA for the CDR3: TGTGCCACCAGTGATCCCGTTTCCGCGGATCGCTCCTACAATGAGCAGTTCTTC.

The V gene is TRBV18, the J gene TRBJ1-6, with 12 bases matching TRBD1. CDR3 size: 16 residues. Trimming cost V 4 bases and J 9 bases; bases outside gene matches: 7. Germline V CDR1 and CDR2: KGHSH, LQKENI. This CDR3 reads CASSLGTGGASSPLHF. The CDR3 DNA reads TGTGCCAGCTCACTTGGGACAGGGGGCGCGTCTTCACCCCTCCACTTT.

V gene TRBV24-1 combines with J gene TRBJ2-3, with D possibly matching TRBD1 (6 bases). Trimming stripped 9 bases from V and 2 bases from J, with 14 bases between. Germline V gene data show CDR1 as KGHDR and CDR2 as SFDVKD. The length of the CDR3 is 14 residues. CDR3 sequence reads: CATQRGGNTDTQYF. CDR3 DNA sequence: TGTGCCACCCAAAGAGGGGGAAACACAGATACGCAGTATTTT.

This clone has just one count. The J gene is TRBJ1-2, the V gene TRBV7-6; D is unclear. V dropped 5 bases and J dropped 8 bases, with 12 bases sitting between them. The CDR3 has 12 amino acids. CDR1 and CDR2 from the germline V gene are SGHVS and FNYEAQ. DNA for the CDR3: TGTGCCAGCAGCCGTTTCGGGGAGGGCTACACCTTC. Translation: CASSRFGEGYTF.

This chain links TRBV7-2 with TRBJ2-7; D perhaps matches TRBD1 (5 bases). The CDR3 is 14 amino acids. Germline CDR1 reads SGHTA; CDR2 reads FQGNSA. The ends were cut back, 6 bases at V and 2 bases at J, with 14 bases in the middle. CDR3 DNA sequence: TGTGCCAGCAGGAAGACAGTACTCGCCTACGAGCAGTACTTC. This codes for CASRKTVLAYEQYF.

The rearrangement joins TRBV7-3 to TRBJ2-1, with TRBD2 identical over 7 bases. Germline V gene sequence: CDR1 SGHTA, CDR2 FQGTGA. V lost 5 bases, J lost 6 bases, and 7 bases stayed unmatched. CDR3 length: 14 amino acids. DNA for the CDR3: TGTGCCAGCAGCCAGGGACTACCTTTCAATGAGCAGTTCTTC. Its translation: CASSQGLPFNEQFF.

The chain has TRBV7-2 and TRBJ2-1; 8 nucleotides line up with TRBD2. The CDR3 is 15 residues long. V was pared by 3 bases and J by 5 bases, with 6 bases of the junction left unmatched. Per germline, CDR1 SGHTA and CDR2 FQGNSA. CDR3 bases: TGTGCCAGCAGCTTGACCACGGGGGGGAACAATGAGCAGTTCTTC. Translated: CASSLTTGGNNEQFF.

The chain links TRBV5-4 to TRBJ2-7; D may be TRBD2 (7 bases). The CDR3 has 16 amino acids. CDR1 is SGHNT and CDR2 is YYREEE in the germline V gene (reference sequence). V shed 2 bases and J shed 3 bases, with 18 bases lying between them. The DNA of the CDR3 is TGTGCCAGCAGCTTCGGGGGGCAGGGAAGGATCTACGAGCAGTACTTC. This translates into CASSFGGQGRIYEQYF. The entire variable domain, with the rest obtained from reference TRBV5-4 and TRBJ2-7, is as follows: ETGVTQSPTHLIKTRGQQVTLRCSSQSGHNTVSWYQQALGQGPQFIFQYYREEENGRGNFPPRFSGLQFPNYSSELNVNALELDDSALYLCASSFGGQGRIYEQYFGPGTRLTVT.

This clone has a single count. Other DNA sequences of this sample code for an identical CDR3. The rearrangement uses TRBV5-1 and TRBJ2-3; D possibly corresponds to TRBD2 (6 bases). This CDR3 has 15 residues. Per germline, CDR1 SGHRS and CDR2 YFSETQ. Deletions cut 0 bases from V and 0 bases from J, with 8 bases between. The CDR3 sequence is CASSLAGTSTDTQYF. The CDR3 nucleotides read TGCGCCAGCAGCTTGGCCGGGACTAGCACAGATACGCAGTATTTT. The entire variable domain, with the rest obtained from reference TRBV5-1 and TRBJ2-3, is as follows: KAGVTQTPRYLIKTRGQQVTLSCSPISGHRSVSWYQQTPGQGLQFLFEYFSETQRNKGNFPGRFSGRQFSNSRSEMNVSTLELGDSALYLCASSLAGTSTDTQYFGPGTRLTVL.

This chain links TRBV6-5 with TRBJ2-2, with a tentative D call TRBD2 (6 bases). V dropped 6 bases and J dropped 7 bases, with 18 bases sitting between them. The germline CDR1 and CDR2 sequences are MNHEY and SVGAGI. The CDR3 has 15 amino acids. The CDR3 loop is CASSPADLGGGELFF. The CDR3 nucleotides read TGTGCCAGCAGCCCCGCGGACCTGGGGGGCGGGGAGCTGTTTTTT.

This chain connects TRBV5-1 to TRBJ2-7; D is perhaps TRBD2 (6 bases). The CDR3 runs to 15 residues. Germline CDR1 and CDR2: SGHRS and YFSETQ. V lost 7 bases and J lost 7, with 24 bases in between. The CDR3, as DNA: TGCGCCAGCGGCAACCCGGGGGACCACCTACAGGAGCAGTACTTC. Amino acid sequence: CASGNPGDHLQEQYF.

The chain employs TRBV7-2 and TRBJ2-7; TRBD1 is a possible D gene (5 bases). The CDR3 sequence is 13 residues long. V was cut by 6 bases and J by 3 bases, with 12 bases left in between. Germline values: CDR1 SGHTA, CDR2 FQGNSA. The chain's CDR3 is CASSQGRVYEQYF. CDR3 nucleotide sequence: TGTGCCAGCAGTCAGGGTAGGGTCTACGAGCAGTACTTC.

In DNA form, the CDR3 reads TGTGCCAGCAGCTTAGCTCTAGCGGGCAATGAGCAGTTCTTC. Its protein product is CASSLALAGNEQFF. The chain couples TRBV7-9 to TRBJ2-1; TRBD2 agrees at 8 bases. This CDR3 has 14 residues. Trimming at V came to 0 bases and at J to 6 bases, leaving 1 base not matched to a gene. Germline V gene data show CDR1 as SEHNR and CDR2 as FQNEAQ (reference sequence). The full variable domain, completed using reference TRBV7-9 and TRBJ2-1, is DTGVSQNPRHKITKRGQNVTFRCDPISEHNRLYWYRQTLGQGPEFLTYFQNEAQLEKSRLLSDRFSAERPKGSFSTLEIQRTEQGDSAMYLCASSLALAGNEQFFGPGTRLTVL.